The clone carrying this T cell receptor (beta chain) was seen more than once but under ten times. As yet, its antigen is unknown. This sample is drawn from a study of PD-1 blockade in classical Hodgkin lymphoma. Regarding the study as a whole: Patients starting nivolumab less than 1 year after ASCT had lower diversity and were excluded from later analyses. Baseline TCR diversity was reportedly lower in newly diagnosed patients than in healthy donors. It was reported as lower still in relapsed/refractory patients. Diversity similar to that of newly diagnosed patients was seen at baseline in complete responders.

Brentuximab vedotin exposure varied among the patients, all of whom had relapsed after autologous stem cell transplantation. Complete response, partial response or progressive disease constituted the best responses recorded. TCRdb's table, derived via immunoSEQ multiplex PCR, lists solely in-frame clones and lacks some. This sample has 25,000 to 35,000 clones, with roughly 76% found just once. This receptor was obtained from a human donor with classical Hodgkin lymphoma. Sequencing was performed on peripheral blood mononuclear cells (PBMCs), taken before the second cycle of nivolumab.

The CDR3 bases are TGTGCCAGCAGCCAAGAAGGCAGGGGTGACTATGGCTACACCTTC. Translated, it gives CASSQEGRGDYGYTF. The chain employs TRBV4-2 and TRBJ1-2, with D possibly matching TRBD1 (6 bases). This CDR3 contains 15 residues. Trimming shortened V by 0 bases and J by 3 bases, and 11 bases separated the two germline ends. Per the germline V gene, CDR1 is LGHNA and CDR2 is YNFKEQ.